This T cell receptor (beta chain) was retrieved from a study of shared clonotypes between healthy human individuals. About this clone itself: Its matching antigen is unknown.

This CDR3 comprises 16 residues. Germline CDR1 and CDR2: WNHNN and SYGVQD (reference sequence). J lost 1 base, V lost 6 bases, and 9 bases had no gene match. Data came from immunoSEQ multiplex PCR; TCRdb stores just in-frame clones and leaves some out. The sample has roughly 2 million clones; approximately 96% are singletons. Study-wide findings and caveats: Of the naive CD4 clonotypes, approximately 5% were shared across a few donors. Among the subsets, naive ones generally showed larger estimated richness than memory ones.

This receptor was identified in a man in his late teens or twenties in good health. The rearrangement uses TRBV10-1 and TRBJ1-1; TRBD1 aligns across 9 bases. The sample was naive CD4+ T cells sorted from blood. Subset denoted: CD45RA+ positively selected. CDR3 amino acids: CASSGDRGMTNTEAFF. CDR3 in DNA: TGCGCCAGCAGCGGAGACAGGGGGATGACGAACACTGAAGCTTTCTTT.